A single T cell receptor beta chain is shown here with its context. Its antigen is not identified. The input for each TCR library was 3,500 to 4,000 ng of total RNA. The unique tags termed UMIs, each holding a 6-nucleotide sample barcode, were added by means of template switching. Using the 5' RACE reads, TCRdb records one entry per CDR3 protein without DNA. The table lists 300,000 to 400,000 distinct CDR3 sequences. CDR1 and CDR2 (germline): KGHDR, SFDVKD. The CDR3 runs to 13 residues. These data are taken from a study of monozygotic twins with inflammatory bowel disease. General study results and limits: People with IBD had fewer clonotypes in common with others than healthy twins did, especially with disease activity.

This sequence originates from a human donor with ulcerative colitis or Crohn's disease, or a healthy co-twin of an affected twin (not recorded which). Sequencing was carried out using blood. This sequence joins TRBV24-1 and TRBJ2-6. The CDR3 loop is CSTSLSGANVLTF.